This T cell receptor beta chain came from a study of identical twins. Trimming cost V 2 bases and J 6 bases; bases outside gene matches: 9. This CDR3 comprises 15 residues. Germline CDR1 and CDR2: DFQATT and SNEGSKA (reference sequence). Each donor was a healthy Caucasian. On this clonotype itself: Antigen: not known.

Study conclusions and caveats: Possibly, invariant MAIT and iNKT cells partly confounded zero-insertion analyses.

TCRdb used MiXCR to reprocess the 5' RACE reads, holding one entry per CDR3 protein. The data contain around 570,000 distinct CDR3 sequences, approximately 10% of them singletons. These data also featured in a second study, about yellow fever vaccine responses in identical twins.

The TCR originated in a woman aged 18-29 years in good health. This chain connects TRBV20-1 to TRBJ1-1; TRBD1 matches 10 bases. Sequenced input: PBMCs. CDR3 nucleotide sequence: TGCAGTGCTAGACCGGACAGGGGGTTGAGAGCTGAAGCTTTCTTT. This encodes CSARPDRGLRAEAFF.